These 30 T cell receptor beta chains share one sample of origin, sequenced in a study of T cells in Graves' hyperthyroidism and ophthalmopathy. Researchers took RNA transcripts and amplified the TCR beta CDR3 regions from them. The HTBI primer set served for first-round RT-PCR of the TCR CDR3. TCRdb passed the multiplex PCR reads through MiXCR, listing each CDR3 protein once. Of 300,000 to 400,000 distinct CDR3 sequences in the sample, roughly 23% were seen once. Sequencing was performed on blood. These receptors all come from a woman between 50 and 59 years old with Graves' hyperthyroidism.

This clonotype was recorded many times. This rearrangement joins TRBV6-1 to TRBJ2-7; weak D call: TRBD1 (6 bases). Trimming stripped 5 bases from V and 0 bases from J, with 20 bases between. CDR1 and CDR2 (germline): MNHNS, SASEGT. This CDR3 is 17 amino acids long. The CDR3 bases are TGTGCCAGCAGTTATGTTTCAGGGGCCTCGAGCTCCTACGAGCAGTACTTC. Translation: CASSYVSGASSSYEQYF.

This chain links TRBV30 with TRBJ1-1; D remains unclear. Per the germline V gene, CDR1 is GTSNPN and CDR2 is SVGIG (reference sequence). This CDR3 is built from 13 residues. Trimming pared 3 bases from V and 11 bases from J, leaving 19 bases between. The CDR3 reads CAWRADAADQAFF. CDR3 DNA sequence: TGTGCCTGGAGGGCCGACGCGGCGGATCAGGCTTTCTTT.

The V call is TRBV28, the J call TRBJ1-5; 7 positions match TRBD1. The CDR3 loop spans 16 amino acids. The junction had 13 bases not matched to a gene; V was cut back by 6 bases and J by 5 bases. The germline V gene has CDR1 MDHEN and CDR2 SYDVKM. The CDR3 nucleotides read TGTGCCAGCAGACTCCTACAAGGAGGGGGCGATCAGCCCCAGCATTTT. The encoded protein is CASRLLQGGGDQPQHF.

This clonotype came up many times. This chain's CDR3 is CASSRRLAGAETYNEQFF. CDR3 sequence (DNA): TGTGCCAGCAGCCGACGACTAGCGGGGGCCGAAACCTACAATGAGCAGTTCTTC. The rearrangement links TRBV11-2 to TRBJ2-1, with 12 bases that match TRBD2. In germline, CDR1 is SGHAT, CDR2 FQNNGV. CDR3 length: 18 residues. The V gene end was trimmed by 5 bases and the J gene end by 2 bases; junction bases not matched to a gene: 10.

The V and J genes are TRBV13 and TRBJ1-1; D gene uncertain. Germline V gene lookup returns CDR1 PRHDT and CDR2 FYEKMQ (reference sequence). The V gene lost 0 bases and the J gene lost 11 bases, with 16 bases spanning the gap. The CDR3 totals 14 residues. The CDR3 nucleotides are TGTGCCAGCAGCTTAGGCGGCGGCTACCTAAGGGCTTTCTTT. This gives the protein CASSLGGGYLRAFF.

In its sample, this clonotype was seen once. This sequence may be a read error, since a much larger clone differs from it by one base. The V and J genes are TRBV24-1 and TRBJ2-1; maybe TRBD1 (6 bases). The DNA end is more similar to TRBJ2-7, so the J call may be wrong. CDR3 size: 12 residues. Germline-derived CDR1 and CDR2 are KGHDR and SFDVKD. The CDR3 nucleotides read TGTGCCACCAGGGACAGCTACAATGAGCAGTACTTC. Translation gives CATRDSYNEQYF.

This clonotype was recorded at least ten times. The chain uses TRBV28 and TRBJ1-1, with TRBD1 identical over 12 bases. The V segment lost 7 bases and the J segment 7 bases; nucleotides outside the gene matches: 22. Germline CDR1 is MDHEN and CDR2 is SYDVKM. The CDR3 runs to 19 residues. The CDR3 sequence is CASTHPRFWLGTGGVEAFF. The CDR3 region has the DNA TGTGCCAGCACCCATCCCCGGTTCTGGTTAGGGACAGGGGGCGTTGAAGCTTTCTTT.

This clonotype has a count of ten or more. This chain joins TRBV12-3 or TRBV12-4 and TRBJ1-5; no firm D call. The CDR3 length is 15 residues. V was shortened by 7 bases and J by 2 bases, with 15 bases between the two germline ends. The CDR3: CASTSTGSGNQPQHF. Here the CDR3 DNA reads TGTGCCAGCACCTCCACCGGGAGCGGCAATCAGCCCCAGCATTTT.

This clonotype has ten or more counts. The V and J genes are TRBV30 and TRBJ2-5, with D possibly matching TRBD2 (7 bases). Trimming took 0 bases from V and 5 from J, leaving 19 bases between them. Germline assignment: CDR1 GTSNPN and CDR2 SVGIG (reference sequence). This CDR3 is built from 16 residues. The CDR3 loop is CAWSVKLPRGAETQYF. CDR3 in DNA: TGTGCCTGGAGTGTAAAACTCCCCCGGGGGGCCGAGACCCAGTACTTC.

This clonotype was detected ten times or more. The rearrangement links TRBV3-1 to TRBJ2-7; D may be TRBD2 (6 bases). The CDR3 covers 14 residues. CDR1 is LGHDT and CDR2 is YNNKEL in the germline V gene (reference sequence). V was clipped by 6 bases and J by 4 bases, with 16 bases between them. The CDR3 reads CASSPGLGRYEQYF. The CDR3 DNA follows: TGTGCCAGCAGTCCGGGACTCGGACGTTACGAGCAGTACTTC.

In regard to this clonotype: This sequence may be a read error, since a much larger clone differs from it by one base. The conserved closing phenylalanine or tryptophan is absent in this CDR3, likely reflecting a read error. The J gene is TRBJ2-1, the V gene TRBV12-3 or TRBV12-4; 7 bases are a match to TRBD2. This CDR3 comprises 15 residues. V gave up 6 bases and J gave up 4 bases; unmatched junction bases: 9. The CDR3 DNA reads as TGTGCCAGCAGGATGAGCGGGATAATGTACAATGAGCAGTTCTCC. Protein: CASRMSGIMYNEQFS.

Turning to this clonotype: This may arise from a read error, as a much more abundant clone is one base away. The V call is TRBV5-1, the J call TRBJ2-1; maybe TRBD1 (5 bases). Trimming left V 0 bases short and J 8 bases short, with 15 bases between. CDR1 is SGHRS and CDR2 is YFSETQ in the germline V gene. The length of the CDR3 is 15 residues. DNA of the CDR3: TGCGCCAGCAGCTTGGCGTGGATAAGGGGCGATGAGCAGTTCTTC. Translating it yields CASSLAWIRGDEQFF.

There are a few counts of this clonotype. The rearrangement links TRBV20-1 to TRBJ1-2, with 9 bases that match TRBD1. This CDR3 contains 15 residues. The trim removed 5 bases at V and 4 bases at J, leaving 11 bases unmatched. The germline CDR1 and CDR2 sequences are DFQATT and SNEGSKA (reference sequence). The DNA for the CDR3 is TGCAGTGCTCCCTCCCACAGGGGGCGCGGCTATGGCTACACCTTC. This encodes CSAPSHRGRGYGYTF.

A few counts support this clonotype. The chain links TRBV3-1 to TRBJ2-1; TRBD2 might be the D (7 bases). The CDR3 length is 13 residues. Trimming pared 5 bases from V and 9 bases from J, leaving 14 bases between. CDR1 LGHDT and CDR2 YNNKEL come from the germline V gene (reference sequence). Here the CDR3 reads CASSENREGEQFF. The CDR3 nucleotides are TGTGCCAGCAGCGAAAACAGGGAGGGTGAGCAGTTCTTC.

This clonotype was observed a handful of times. V is TRBV6-6 and J is TRBJ2-7; TRBD1 matches at 10 bases. CDR3 length: 15 residues. V gave up 2 bases and J gave up 5 bases; unmatched junction bases: 6. Germline assignment: CDR1 MNHNY and CDR2 SVGAGI (reference sequence). The CDR3 reads CASSYTRQGAHEQYF. CDR3 sequence (DNA): TGTGCCAGCAGTTACACAAGACAGGGGGCTCACGAGCAGTACTTC.

This clonotype was seen only once. J is TRBJ2-3 and V is TRBV7-6; 9 bases are a match to TRBD1. V shed 3 bases and J 5 bases; nucleotides not matched to a gene: 9. This CDR3 comprises 16 residues. Germline V lookup: CDR1 SGHVS, CDR2 FNYEAQ. The CDR3 spells CASSFMPGTGKDTQYF. The CDR3 coding sequence is TGTGCCAGCAGCTTTATGCCTGGGACAGGGAAAGATACGCAGTATTTT.

The sample holds many counts of this clonotype. The chain employs TRBV28 and TRBJ1-2; maybe TRBD1 (5 bases). The CDR3 loop spans 14 amino acids. V lost 2 bases and J lost 8, with 15 bases in between. Germline CDR1 is MDHEN and CDR2 is SYDVKM. The CDR3 sequence: CASSLTSRASGYTF. The DNA for the CDR3 is TGTGCCAGCAGTTTAACTTCCAGGGCGTCGGGCTACACCTTC.

This chain uses TRBV3-1 with TRBJ1-2; 7 bases match TRBD1. CDR1 and CDR2 (germline): LGHDT, YNNKEL (reference sequence). The CDR3 sequence is 15 residues long. V lost 2 bases, J lost 6 bases, and 9 bases stayed unmatched. CDR3 amino acids: CASSQPGQAGDGYTF. The CDR3 DNA follows: TGTGCCAGCAGCCAACCCGGACAGGCTGGGGATGGCTACACCTTC.

Turning to this clonotype: A read error may explain this, as a much larger clone is one base away. This sequence joins TRBV30 and TRBJ2-2; D remains unclear. The CDR3 consists of 18 residues. V was pared by 0 bases and J by 6 bases, with 23 bases between. The germline V gene has CDR1 GTSNPN and CDR2 SVGIG (reference sequence). The CDR3 sequence: CAWSVLAHTGHLAGELFF. DNA of the CDR3: TGTGCCTGGAGTGTTTTGGCCCATACCGGGCATCTGGCCGGGGAGCTGTTTTTT.

The chain couples TRBV10-3 to TRBJ1-3; unclear D gene. The V gene lost 6 bases and the J gene lost 2 bases, with 14 bases spanning the gap. This CDR3 is 15 amino acids long. Germline CDR1 and CDR2: ENHRY and SYGVKD. The CDR3 DNA sequence: TGTGCCATCAGCGCCCGCGAGGTTGCTGGAAACACCATATATTTT. It is translated as CAISAREVAGNTIYF.

This clonotype appeared many times. The chain joins TRBV11-3 to TRBJ2-1, with 7 bases aligning to TRBD2. This CDR3 spans 13 amino acids. The germline V gene has CDR1 SGHNT and CDR2 YENEEA. J lost 4 bases, V lost 7 bases, and 4 bases had no gene match. This chain's CDR3 is CASTFSGYNEQFF. The CDR3 nucleotides are TGTGCCAGCACCTTTAGCGGGTACAATGAGCAGTTCTTC.

This clonotype was found a few times. The chain joins TRBV9 to TRBJ2-2, with D possibly being TRBD1 (6 bases). Between the trimmed V and J ends, which lost 4 bases and 8 bases, there was a span of 18 bases. The CDR3 has 15 amino acids. The germline gives CDR1 SGDLS, CDR2 YYNGEE. The CDR3 spells CASSPRDIAGGELFF. The DNA for the CDR3 is TGTGCCAGCAGCCCTCGGGACATTGCTGGTGGGGAGCTGTTTTTT. The whole variable domain, remainder taken from reference TRBV9 and TRBJ2-2, is DSGVTQTPKHLITATGQRVTLRCSPRSGDLSVYWYQQSLDQGLQFLIQYYNGEERAKGNILERFSAQQFPDLHSELNLSSLELGDSALYFCASSPRDIAGGELFFGEGSRLTVL.

This clonotype was found a few times. The CDR3 coding sequence is TGTGCCAGCAGTTTCGTGAAGGGCACAGATACGCAGTATTTT. Translating gives CASSFVKGTDTQYF. This sequence joins TRBV12-3 or TRBV12-4 and TRBJ2-3; unclear D gene. CDR3 length: 14 residues. Trimming cost V 3 bases and J 1 base, with 8 bases left between them.

The V call is TRBV14, the J call TRBJ1-2, with D unclear. V was clipped by 3 bases and J by 2 bases, with 10 bases between them. The CDR3 covers 14 residues. Germline V gene data show CDR1 as SGHDN and CDR2 as FVKESK. The CDR3 loop reads CASSQVALNYGYTF. CDR3 DNA: TGTGCCAGCAGCCAGGTGGCCCTCAACTATGGCTACACCTTC.

This clonotype occurred a few times. J is TRBJ2-7 and V is TRBV20-1; D call uncertain. The CDR3 is 16 amino acids. Germline lookup yields CDR1 DFQATT and CDR2 SNEGSKA (reference sequence). V was pared by 0 bases and J by 6 bases, with 21 bases between. CDR3 in DNA: TGCAGTGCTAGAGACGGACGCAGACCCCATACTACCGAGCAGTACTTC. Protein sequence: CSARDGRRPHTTEQYF.

This clonotype was detected ten times or more. The rearrangement uses TRBV20-1 and TRBJ1-5; 11 bases are shared with TRBD1. With V trimmed by 5 bases and J by 6 bases, 9 bases remained unmatched. The germline gives CDR1 DFQATT, CDR2 SNEGSKA (reference sequence). The CDR3 loop spans 15 amino acids. This chain's CDR3 is CSALRTGGVGQPQHF. The CDR3 DNA reads TGCAGTGCTCTCCGGACAGGGGGCGTGGGTCAGCCCCAGCATTTT.

This chain links TRBV27 with TRBJ1-1; D is possibly TRBD1 (5 bases). This CDR3 is built from 13 residues. Looked up from germline, CDR1 is MNHEY and CDR2 is SMNVEV (reference sequence). The V end was cut by 7 bases, the J end by 0 bases, with 9 bases between. The CDR3 nucleotides read TGTGCCAGCATGTGGGGGGTGAACACTGAAGCTTTCTTT. This codes for CASMWGVNTEAFF.

The chain has TRBV6-9 and TRBJ1-4; 9 nucleotides align to TRBD1. CDR3 size: 15 residues. CDR1 and CDR2 (germline): MNHGY, SVAAGI. V was pared by 4 bases and J by 7 bases, with 7 bases of the junction left unmatched. The CDR3: CASSSGQGQSEKLFF. CDR3 sequence (DNA): TGTGCCAGCAGTTCAGGACAGGGGCAAAGTGAAAAACTGTTTTTT.

The chain links TRBV2 to TRBJ2-7; 10 bases are shared with TRBD2. V dropped 7 bases and J dropped 0; count of bases not matched to a gene: 6. This CDR3 is built from 15 residues. Germline V CDR1 and CDR2: SNHLY, FYNNEI. The CDR3 DNA sequence: TGTGCCAGCAAATTTCCTAGCGGGGGCTCCTACGAGCAGTACTTC. The encoded protein is CASKFPSGGSYEQYF.

A remark on this clonotype: It may be a read error: a sequence one base away is much more abundant. The chain recombines TRBV5-1 with TRBJ1-1; 8 bases map to TRBD1. Germline V gene lookup returns CDR1 SGHRS and CDR2 YFSETQ. This CDR3 is 14 amino acids long. CDR3 loop: CASSWTGLNTEALF. In DNA, the CDR3 is TGCGCCAGCAGCTGGACAGGGTTGAACACTGAAGCTCTCTTT.